These 24 T cell receptor beta chains were sequenced from one sample in a study of blood T cell repertoires in COVID-19. Clones were read by immunoSEQ multiplex PCR, and TCRdb kept only the in-frame ones, dropping some. The data contain around 220,000 clones, approximately 90% of them singletons. Sample: peripheral blood. Every receptor here comes from a woman between 50 and 59 years old with COVID-19, enrolled during active disease.

In the case of this clone: Compared with germline, one end of the junction differs, possibly owing to a read error. V gene TRBV5-1 combines with J gene TRBJ2-5, with 8 nucleotides matching TRBD2. The length of the CDR3 is 13 residues. Germline CDR1 and CDR2: SGHRS and YFSETQ. CDR3 sequence (DNA): TGCGCCAGCAGCTCCGCGAGCGGTGCGGGGGGTCACTTC. It yields the protein CASSSASGAGGHF.

In regard to this clone: Other nucleotide sequences from this sample produce the same CDR3. The J gene is TRBJ2-3, the V gene TRBV7-3; D ambiguous. V was trimmed by 5 bases and J by 4 bases, leaving 7 bases between them. The CDR3 runs to 12 residues. Germline values: CDR1 SGHTA, CDR2 FQGTGA. In DNA form, the CDR3 reads TGTGCCAGCAGCCCCCCGTCAGATACGCAGTATTTT. As protein: CASSPPSDTQYF.

The J gene is TRBJ1-1, the V gene TRBV28; D is unresolved. Trimming removed 7 bases at V and 11 bases at J, with 17 bases between. Germline V gives CDR1 MDHEN, CDR2 SYDVKM. This CDR3 region has 12 residues. CDR3 loop: CASMVGVITAFF. The CDR3 DNA reads TGTGCCAGCATGGTCGGTGTAATAACGGCTTTCTTT. Filled out from reference TRBV28 and TRBJ1-1, the complete variable domain reads DVKVTQSSRYLVKRTGEKVFLECVQDMDHENMFWYRQDPGLGLRLIYFSYDVKMKEKGDIPEGYSVSREKKERFSLILESASTNQTSMYLCASMVGVITAFFGQGTRLTVV.

The chain joins TRBV3-1 (or the pseudogene TRBV3-2) to TRBJ1-1; TRBD1 matches at 7 bases. Losses at the gene ends were 3 bases for V and 10 bases for J; bases not matched to a gene: 8. Germline loops: CDR1 LGHDT, CDR2 YNNKEL (reference sequence). The CDR3 contains 13 residues. The CDR3 protein is CASSHLTQGTAFF. The CDR3 DNA sequence: TGTGCCAGCAGCCACCTCACACAGGGGACAGCTTTCTTT.

The CDR3 loop is CSAEGSVNTEAFF. CDR3 nucleotide sequence: TGCAGCGCCGAGGGTAGCGTGAACACTGAAGCTTTCTTT. This sequence joins TRBV29-1 and TRBJ1-1, with D unresolved. Germline values: CDR1 SQVTM, CDR2 ANQGSEA. V was pared by 7 bases and J by 0 bases, with 12 bases between. The CDR3 loop spans 13 amino acids.

The chain combines TRBV19 with TRBJ1-4; no clear D. The V gene lost 7 bases and the J gene lost 8 bases, with 14 bases spanning the gap. The CDR3 has 13 amino acids. The germline gives CDR1 LNHDA, CDR2 SQIVND (reference sequence). CDR3 sequence: CASTRSSGEKLFF. The CDR3 DNA sequence: TGTGCCAGTACCCGGAGTTCCGGCGAAAAACTGTTTTTT.

The chain carries TRBV7-6 and TRBJ1-5; no reliable D call. The germline V and J ends were trimmed by 3 bases and 0 bases, with 3 bases remaining between them. This CDR3 contains 13 residues. The germline V gene has CDR1 SGHVS and CDR2 FNYEAQ. The DNA for the CDR3 is TGTGCCAGCAGCTTTAATAGCAATCAGCCCCAGCATTTT. Translated, it gives CASSFNSNQPQHF.

The chain combines TRBV7-9 with TRBJ2-3, with TRBD1 identical over 9 bases. CDR1 and CDR2 from the germline V gene are SEHNR and FQNEAQ (reference sequence). The CDR3 totals 16 residues. The trim removed 3 bases at V and 3 bases at J, leaving 7 bases unmatched. The CDR3 nucleotides read TGTGCCAGCAGCTTCCAGGGACAGGGATCGACAGATACGCAGTATTTT. Amino acid sequence: CASSFQGQGSTDTQYF.

This sequence joins TRBV19 and TRBJ1-5; weak D call: TRBD1 (6 bases). V lost 7 bases, J lost 7 bases, and 17 bases lay in between. CDR1 and CDR2 (germline): LNHDA, SQIVND (reference sequence). This CDR3 has 14 amino acids. CDR3 sequence (DNA): TGTGCCAGTACCCTAGGGGGTGGTGAGCAGCCCCAGCATTTT. Protein product: CASTLGGGEQPQHF.

This chain links TRBV7-2 with TRBJ2-1; perhaps TRBD1 as D (5 bases). Germline values: CDR1 SGHTA, CDR2 FQGNSA. V was trimmed by 1 base and J by 3 bases, leaving 10 bases between them. The CDR3 length is 15 residues. This CDR3 reads CASSLDIQDYNEQFF. The CDR3 nucleotides are TGTGCCAGCAGCTTAGACATACAGGACTACAATGAGCAGTTCTTC.

The rearrangement links TRBV28 to TRBJ2-4; D not resolved. V was pared by 4 bases and J by 9 bases, with 7 bases between. Germline loops: CDR1 MDHEN, CDR2 SYDVKM. The CDR3 loop spans 11 amino acids. CDR3 amino acids: CASSSMSIQYF. The CDR3 coding sequence is TGTGCCAGCAGTTCAATGAGCATTCAGTACTTC. The whole variable domain, remainder taken from reference TRBV28 and TRBJ2-4, is DVKVTQSSRYLVKRTGEKVFLECVQDMDHENMFWYRQDPGLGLRLIYFSYDVKMKEKGDIPEGYSVSREKKERFSLILESASTNQTSMYLCASSSMSIQYFGAGTRLSVL.

The V and J genes are TRBV14 and TRBJ1-2; 7 bases are a match to TRBD1. Germline CDR1 reads SGHDN; CDR2 reads FVKESK. The CDR3 is made up of 12 amino acids. Unmatched junction bases numbered 1, after V lost 4 bases and J lost 5 bases. The CDR3 DNA sequence: TGTGCCAGCAGCCCAGGGGGATATGGCTACACCTTC. Translation: CASSPGGYGYTF.

The rearrangement links TRBV7-2 to TRBJ2-5, with D possibly TRBD2 on 6 matching bases. V lost 5 bases to trimming and J lost 4 bases, with 14 bases between them. The CDR3 consists of 14 residues. The germline CDR1 and CDR2 sequences are SGHTA and FQGNSA. CDR3 nucleotides: TGTGCCAGCAGCCCTGCTAGGAGGGGAGAGACCCAGTACTTC. This sequence encodes CASSPARRGETQYF.

V and J are TRBV7-8 and TRBJ2-3; D ambiguous. The V end lost 1 base, the J end lost 2 bases, and 7 bases lay between the germline ends. From germline, CDR1 is SGHVS and CDR2 FQNEAQ. The CDR3 loop spans 14 amino acids. The CDR3 here is CASSLGANTDTQYF. CDR3 nucleotide sequence: TGTGCCAGCAGCTTAGGGGCTAACACAGATACGCAGTATTTT.

The chain employs TRBV7-2 and TRBJ2-5; 11 nucleotides match TRBD2. This CDR3 has 15 amino acids. With 5 bases clipped from V and 1 base from J, the junction kept 3 bases outside the gene matches. Looked up from germline, CDR1 is SGHTA and CDR2 is FQGNSA. The DNA of the CDR3 is TGTGCCAGCAGCCAGACTAGCGGGGCCCAAGAGACCCAGTACTTC. It codes for CASSQTSGAQETQYF.

The chain links TRBV5-1 to TRBJ2-1, with 9 nucleotides matching TRBD1. This CDR3 contains 15 residues. V lost 4 bases and J lost 5; bases outside the gene matches: 7. The germline CDR1 and CDR2 sequences are SGHRS and YFSETQ. CDR3 protein: CASSLGGQGHNEQFF. As DNA, the CDR3 is TGCGCCAGCAGCCTGGGGGGACAGGGCCACAATGAGCAGTTCTTC.

CDR3 in amino acids: CASSFSQGAYQPQHF. In DNA, the CDR3 is TGTGCCAGTAGTTTCTCACAGGGGGCCTATCAGCCCCAGCATTTT. V gene TRBV19 combines with J gene TRBJ1-5, with 9 bases aligning to TRBD1. Germline assignment: CDR1 LNHDA and CDR2 SQIVND (reference sequence). The V and J ends lost 5 bases and 5 bases, in that order; junction bases with no gene match: 7. This CDR3 has 15 amino acids.

The V gene is TRBV19, the J gene TRBJ1-1, with D possibly matching TRBD1 (6 bases). Germline V gene lookup returns CDR1 LNHDA and CDR2 SQIVND (reference sequence). This CDR3 spans 8 amino acids. The V end was cut by 11 bases, the J end by 9 bases, with 7 bases between. CDR3 DNA: TGTGCCCAGGGGAAAGCTTTCTTT. Translation: CAQGKAFF.

The chain joins TRBV18 to TRBJ2-3, with D perhaps TRBD2 (5 bases). Germline lookup yields CDR1 KGHSH and CDR2 LQKENI. The V end lost 1 base, the J end lost 4 bases, and 15 bases lay between the germline ends. The CDR3 is 16 residues long. The DNA for the CDR3 is TGTGCCAGCTCACCACTCTGGGCTGATAGCGCAGATACGCAGTATTTT. The encoded protein is CASSPLWADSADTQYF.

This rearrangement joins TRBV24-1 to TRBJ2-7, with 8 nucleotides matching TRBD1. Germline V gene data show CDR1 as KGHDR and CDR2 as SFDVKD. V lost 9 bases and J lost 3; bases outside the gene matches: 15. The CDR3 runs 16 residues. The CDR3 nucleotides read TGTGCCACCTCAAATCAGATGACAGGGGACTTCTACGAGCAGTACGTC. This translates into CATSNQMTGDFYEQYV.

The rearrangement links TRBV18 to TRBJ1-2, with 9 bases lining up with TRBD1. CDR1 and CDR2 (germline): KGHSH, LQKENI. V lost 2 bases, J lost 6 bases, and 4 bases stayed unmatched. The length of the CDR3 is 14 residues. The CDR3 sequence is CASSPTGGGDGYTF. CDR3 coding DNA: TGTGCCAGCTCACCAACAGGGGGCGGCGATGGCTACACCTTC.

V and J are TRBV11-1 and TRBJ2-5, with D perhaps TRBD2 (5 bases). In germline, CDR1 is SGHAT, CDR2 FQDESV (reference sequence). This CDR3 has 15 amino acids. The V and J ends lost 2 bases and 2 bases respectively, with 12 bases between them. As DNA, the CDR3 is TGTGCCAGCAGCTTAAGGAGGATTGGACAAGAGACCCAGTACTTC. Its protein is CASSLRRIGQETQYF. The full variable domain, in which reference TRBV11-1 and TRBJ2-5 provide the parts outside the CDR3, is EAEVAQSPRYKITEKSQAVAFWCDPISGHATLYWYRQILGQGPELLVQFQDESVVDDSQLPKDRFSAERLKGVDSTLKIQPAELGDSAMYLCASSLRRIGQETQYFGPGTRLLVL.

The rearrangement uses TRBV6-5 and TRBJ2-3; 8 nucleotides align to TRBD1. The germline V gene encodes CDR1 MNHEY and CDR2 SVGAGI. The CDR3 is 14 amino acids. With V trimmed by 5 bases and J by 3 bases, 4 bases remained unmatched. The CDR3 DNA reads TGTGCCAGCAGTACAGGGGGACGAACAGATACGCAGTATTTT. Translating it yields CASSTGGRTDTQYF.

This clone was detected only a few times. This chain uses TRBV30 with TRBJ1-3; D remains ambiguous. V gave up 0 bases and J gave up 2 bases, with 8 bases separating them. The CDR3 is 14 amino acids. Germline loops: CDR1 GTSNPN, CDR2 SVGIG (reference sequence). The CDR3 coding sequence is TGTGCCTGGAGTGTAATAGGAGCTGGAAACACCATATATTTT. It yields the protein CAWSVIGAGNTIYF.